Reported below is one TCR beta chain. This clonotype has only a few counts. No antigen is known for it. No qualities accompany the bases; no much larger clone lies one base away. The data originate from a study of T cell repertoires in cytomegalovirus infection (dated by TCRdb to the late 2010s). About the study as a whole: Because public TCR beta signatures pointed to carriage of CMV infection together with the matching HLA type, the HLA type of each donor mattered for the analysis. The paper as a whole reports these results and caveats: Carriers of CMV infection plus the relevant HLA type were discriminated by the cumulative frequency of public TCR beta family members in the study cohort and in an independent roughly 350-donor cohort. In the ex vivo response, HLA-C-restricted CMV-specific TCR beta clonotypes were dominant, and in two of eight donors the single most frequent clonotype came from this HLA-C-restricted group.

The sequencer was an Illumina HiSeq 1500. TCRdb reran the public reads through fastp at Q25 and MiXCR, keeping productive beta chains. CDR3 protein duplicates are merged, each entry listing the most common genes and DNA. Present in this sample are more than 250,000 distinct CDR3 sequences, 12% to 15% of which were seen just once. The ten largest clones add up to around 8.8% of the sample. The CDR3, from cysteine to phenylalanine, totals 14 residues. Only the CDR3 portion is preserved as DNA: 42 bases, with reading frame beginning at the first base. V is reduced by 6 bases and J by 5 bases, leaving a spacing of 16 bases between them. CDR1 ENHRY and CDR2 SYGVKD are derived from the germline V gene.

The V and J genes are TRBV10-3 and TRBJ2-5, and perhaps TRBD2 as D gene, on 7 matching bases. This TCR was sampled from a human donor in good health (CMV status not recorded). Some clones in this sample may be carry-over from other donors' samples. What was sequenced was PBMCs. The DNA reads TGTGCCATCAGGAAAGGGGGGGCCGAGGAGACCCAGTACTTC. This encodes CAIRKGGAEETQYF.